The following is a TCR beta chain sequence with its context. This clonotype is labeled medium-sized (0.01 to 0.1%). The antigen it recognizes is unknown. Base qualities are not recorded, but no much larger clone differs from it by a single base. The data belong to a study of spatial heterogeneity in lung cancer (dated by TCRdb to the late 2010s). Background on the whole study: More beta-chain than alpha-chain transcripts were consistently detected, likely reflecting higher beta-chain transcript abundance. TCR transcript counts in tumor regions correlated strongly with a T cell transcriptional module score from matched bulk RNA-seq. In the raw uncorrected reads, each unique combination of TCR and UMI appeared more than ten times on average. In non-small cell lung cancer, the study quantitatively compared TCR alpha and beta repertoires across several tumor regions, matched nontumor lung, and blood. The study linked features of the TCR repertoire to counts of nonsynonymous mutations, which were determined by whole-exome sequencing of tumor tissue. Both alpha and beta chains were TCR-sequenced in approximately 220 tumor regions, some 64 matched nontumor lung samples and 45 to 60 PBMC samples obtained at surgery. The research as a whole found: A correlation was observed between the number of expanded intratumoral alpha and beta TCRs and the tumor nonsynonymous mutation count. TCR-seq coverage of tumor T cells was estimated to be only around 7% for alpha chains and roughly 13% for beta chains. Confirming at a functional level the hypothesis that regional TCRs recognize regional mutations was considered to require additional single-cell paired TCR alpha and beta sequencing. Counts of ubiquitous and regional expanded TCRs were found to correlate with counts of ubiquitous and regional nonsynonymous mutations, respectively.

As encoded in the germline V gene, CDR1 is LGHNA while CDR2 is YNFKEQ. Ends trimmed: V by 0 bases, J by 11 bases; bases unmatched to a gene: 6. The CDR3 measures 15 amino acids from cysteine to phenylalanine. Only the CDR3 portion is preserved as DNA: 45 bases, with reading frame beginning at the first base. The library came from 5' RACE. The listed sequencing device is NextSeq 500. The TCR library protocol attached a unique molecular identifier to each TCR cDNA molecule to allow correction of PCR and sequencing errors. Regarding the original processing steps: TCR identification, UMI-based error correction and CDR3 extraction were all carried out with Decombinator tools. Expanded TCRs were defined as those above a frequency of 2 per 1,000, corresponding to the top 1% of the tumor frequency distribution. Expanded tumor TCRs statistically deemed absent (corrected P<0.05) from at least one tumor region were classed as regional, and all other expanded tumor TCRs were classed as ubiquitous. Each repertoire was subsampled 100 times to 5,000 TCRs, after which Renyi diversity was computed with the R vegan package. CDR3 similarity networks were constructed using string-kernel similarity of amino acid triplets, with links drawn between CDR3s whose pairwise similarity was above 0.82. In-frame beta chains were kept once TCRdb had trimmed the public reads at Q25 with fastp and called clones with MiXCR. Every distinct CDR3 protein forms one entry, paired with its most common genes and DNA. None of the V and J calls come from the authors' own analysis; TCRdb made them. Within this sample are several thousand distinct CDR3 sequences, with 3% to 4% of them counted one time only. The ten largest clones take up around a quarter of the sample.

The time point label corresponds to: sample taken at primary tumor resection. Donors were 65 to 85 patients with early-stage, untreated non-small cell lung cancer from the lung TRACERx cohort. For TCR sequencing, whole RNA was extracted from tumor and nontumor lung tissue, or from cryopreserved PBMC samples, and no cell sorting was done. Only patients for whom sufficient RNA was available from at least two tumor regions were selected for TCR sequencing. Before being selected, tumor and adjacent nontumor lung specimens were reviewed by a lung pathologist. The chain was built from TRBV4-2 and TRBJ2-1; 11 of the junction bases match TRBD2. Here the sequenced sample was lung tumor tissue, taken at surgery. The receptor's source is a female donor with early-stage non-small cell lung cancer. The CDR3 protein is CASSQDELAGDKQFF. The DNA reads TGTGCCAGCAGCCAAGACGAACTAGCGGGAGATAAGCAGTTCTTC.